One sample yielded the 4 T cell receptor beta chains listed below, sequenced in a study of patients and donors after allogeneic stem cell transplantation. MiXCR, run by TCRdb on the RT-PCR reads, gives a single entry per CDR3 protein. The sample has 920,000 or so distinct CDR3 sequences, approximately 19% seen once. Sequenced input: blood, either unsorted or a sorted T cell fraction (not recorded which). Receptor source: a human donor who was either an allogeneic HSCT recipient or a stem cell or donor lymphocyte infusion donor (not recorded which). It is not recorded whose cells these are; they may come from a transplant donor.

The J gene is TRBJ2-2, the V gene TRBV12-3 or TRBV12-4, with D hard to call. This CDR3 has 14 residues. Between the trimmed V and J ends, which lost 6 bases and 7 bases, there was a span of 15 bases. The CDR3 sequence is CASSHTSGNGELFF. The CDR3 coding sequence is TGTGCCAGCAGCCATACATCGGGTAACGGGGAGCTGTTTTTT.

This clonotype has only a few counts. The rearrangement links TRBV29-1 to TRBJ1-1; maybe TRBD1 (5 bases). From germline, CDR1 is SQVTM and CDR2 ANQGSEA. Trimming pared 5 bases from V and 1 base from J, leaving 8 bases between. The CDR3 sequence is 12 residues long. CDR3 in amino acids: CSVKTENTEAFF. CDR3 coding DNA: TGCAGCGTTAAGACAGAGAACACTGAAGCTTTCTTT.

This clonotype was seen only a few times. The chain has TRBV6-1 and TRBJ2-7, with 9 bases matching TRBD2. The germline gives CDR1 MNHNS, CDR2 SASEGT. The J segment lost 1 base and the V segment lost 7 bases, leaving 5 bases of the junction unmatched. This CDR3 comprises 14 residues. CDR3 DNA: TGTGCCAGCAACAAAGCGGGGGGTTCCTACGAGCAGTACTTC. Encoded protein: CASNKAGGSYEQYF.

This clonotype was counted only a few times. The chain is built from TRBV29-1 and TRBJ2-7; TRBD1 might be the D (6 bases). Trimming shortened V by 4 bases and J by 1 base, and 23 bases separated the two germline ends. Germline CDR1 is SQVTM and CDR2 is ANQGSEA. The length of the CDR3 is 17 residues. CDR3 loop: CSVVSRIAQGDSYEQYF. CDR3 in DNA: TGCAGCGTTGTATCCCGGATAGCACAGGGTGATTCCTACGAGCAGTACTTC.